This T cell receptor beta chain came from a study of cytomegalovirus exposure and HLA in healthy donors. V was trimmed by 5 bases and J by 10 bases, leaving 23 bases between them. Per germline, CDR1 SGHTA and CDR2 FQGNSA. The CDR3 consists of 15 residues. It was with 60 Vbeta and 13 Jbeta primers that the PCR ran. The table came from immunoSEQ multiplex PCR; TCRdb's copy has only in-frame clones and leaves some out. Of 200,000 to 300,000 clones in the sample, approximately 84% were seen once. The sample taken for sequencing was PBMCs. The chain couples TRBV7-2 to TRBJ1-1; D is unclear. This TCR was sampled from a middle-aged woman in good health and CMV-seropositive. The CDR3 loop is CASSAHSTAALRAFF. In DNA form, the CDR3 reads TGTGCCAGCAGCGCCCACAGTACGGCTGCGCTCAGAGCTTTCTTT. The full variable domain, its missing parts supplied by reference TRBV7-2 and TRBJ1-1, is GAGVSQSPSNKVTEKGKDVELRCDPISGHTALYWYRQSLGQGLEFLIYFQGNSAPDKSGLPSDRFSAERTGGSVSTLTIQRTQQEDSAVYLCASSAHSTAALRAFFGQGTRLTVV.